The T cell receptor (beta chain) described here comes from a study of T cells in Graves' hyperthyroidism and ophthalmopathy. Study outcomes and limitations: Blood also carried most thyroid clonotypes expanded above 0.001. Ophthalmopathy and stable hyperthyroidism were separated by a 13 V-J model.

The diagnostic basis comprised clinical symptoms, serum thyroxine and TRAb, thyroid ultrasound and orbital computed tomography. RNA transcripts served as the template for amplifying TCR beta CDR3 regions. Primed by the HTBI set, a first-round RT-PCR was run on the TCR CDR3. Each CDR3 protein is one row after TCRdb ran MiXCR on the multiplex PCR reads. The sample lists approximately 400,000 distinct CDR3 sequences, about 13% occurring once. The CDR3 contains 12 residues. V was cut by 3 bases and J by 5 bases, with 10 bases left in between. The germline V gene encodes CDR1 DFQATT and CDR2 SNEGSKA (reference sequence). This clonotype has at least ten counts. The antigen is unknown.

V and J are TRBV20-1 and TRBJ2-5, with D uncertain. The TCR was taken from a man aged 30-40 years with Graves' hyperthyroidism that later progressed to Graves' ophthalmopathy. Specimen: blood. This chain's CDR3 is CSARSYLETQYF. CDR3 in DNA: TGCAGTGCTAGGAGTTACTTGGAGACCCAGTACTTC.